This TCR beta chain was sequenced for a study of T cells in Graves' hyperthyroidism and ophthalmopathy. Regions amplified from RNA transcripts were the TCR beta CDR3 regions. The primer set for the first-round RT-PCR of the TCR CDR3 was HTBI. Via MiXCR, TCRdb re-called the multiplex PCR reads, giving one row per CDR3 protein. The sample has approximately 200,000 distinct CDR3 sequences, approximately 20% seen once; the top ten hold just under 45%. Trimming stripped 2 bases from V and 6 bases from J, with 15 bases between. Germline assignment: CDR1 SGHRS and CDR2 YFSETQ. This CDR3 is 16 amino acids long.

The chain recombines TRBV5-1 with TRBJ1-6, with D uncertain. The TCR was taken from a man in his forties with Graves' hyperthyroidism. Sequenced material: blood. The CDR3: CASSFSPDKTNSPLHF. CDR3 bases: TGCGCCAGCAGCTTCTCTCCCGATAAGACTAATTCACCCCTCCACTTT.